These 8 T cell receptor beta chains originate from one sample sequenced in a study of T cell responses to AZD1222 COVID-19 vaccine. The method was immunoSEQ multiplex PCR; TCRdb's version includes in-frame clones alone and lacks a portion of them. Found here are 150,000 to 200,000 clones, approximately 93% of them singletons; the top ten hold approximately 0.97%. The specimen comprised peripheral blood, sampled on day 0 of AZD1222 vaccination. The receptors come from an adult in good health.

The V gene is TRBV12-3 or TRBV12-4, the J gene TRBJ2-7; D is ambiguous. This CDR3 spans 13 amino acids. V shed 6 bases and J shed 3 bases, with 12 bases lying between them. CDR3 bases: TGTGCCAGCAGCCCCGGACCCGGCTACGAGCAGTACTTC. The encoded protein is CASSPGPGYEQYF.

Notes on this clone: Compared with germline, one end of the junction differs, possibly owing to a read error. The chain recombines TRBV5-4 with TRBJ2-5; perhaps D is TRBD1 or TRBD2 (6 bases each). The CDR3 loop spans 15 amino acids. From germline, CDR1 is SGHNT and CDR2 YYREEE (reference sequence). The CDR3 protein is CASSLDIGGQGTQYF. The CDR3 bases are TGTGCCAGCAGCTTGGATATCGGGGGCCAAGGGACCCAGTACTTC.

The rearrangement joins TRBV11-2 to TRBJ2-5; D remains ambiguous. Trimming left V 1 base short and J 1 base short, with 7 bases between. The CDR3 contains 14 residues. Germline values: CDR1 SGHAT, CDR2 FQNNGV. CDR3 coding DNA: TGTGCCAGCAGCTTAGTTTCCCCCCAAGAGACCCAGTACTTC. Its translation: CASSLVSPQETQYF.

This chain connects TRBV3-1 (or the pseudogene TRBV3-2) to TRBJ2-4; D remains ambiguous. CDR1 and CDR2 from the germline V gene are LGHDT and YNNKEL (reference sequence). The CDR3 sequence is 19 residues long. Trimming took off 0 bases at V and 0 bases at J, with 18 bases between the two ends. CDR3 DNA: TGTGCCAGCAGCCAAGAAATTGGGCGATACTCAATAGCCAAAAACATTCAGTACTTC. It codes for CASSQEIGRYSIAKNIQYF.

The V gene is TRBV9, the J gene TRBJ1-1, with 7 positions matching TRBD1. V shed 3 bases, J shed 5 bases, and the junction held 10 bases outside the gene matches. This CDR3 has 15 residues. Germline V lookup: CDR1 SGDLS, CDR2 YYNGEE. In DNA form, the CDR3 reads TGTGCCAGCAGCGCCGACGGACAGGCGGCAACTGAAGCTTTCTTT. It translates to CASSADGQAATEAFF.

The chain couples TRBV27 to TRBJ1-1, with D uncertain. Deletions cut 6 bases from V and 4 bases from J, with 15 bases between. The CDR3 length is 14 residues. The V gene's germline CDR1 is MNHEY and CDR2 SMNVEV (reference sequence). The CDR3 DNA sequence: TGTGCCAGCAGCACTCTCCCGGGAGGCACTGAAGCTTTCTTT. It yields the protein CASSTLPGGTEAFF.

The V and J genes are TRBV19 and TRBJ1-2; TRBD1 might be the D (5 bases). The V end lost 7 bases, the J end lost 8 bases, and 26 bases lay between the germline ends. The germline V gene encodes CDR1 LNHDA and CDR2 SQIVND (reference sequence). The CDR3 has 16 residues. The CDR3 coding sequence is TGTGCCAGTACCCTACAGGACCCCCCTACTCCCGGGGGCTACACCTTC. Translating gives CASTLQDPPTPGGYTF.

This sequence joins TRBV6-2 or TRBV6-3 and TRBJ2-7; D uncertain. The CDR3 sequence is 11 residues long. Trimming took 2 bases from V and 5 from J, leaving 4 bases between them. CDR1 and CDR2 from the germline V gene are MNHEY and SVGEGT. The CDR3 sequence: CASSYRDEQYF. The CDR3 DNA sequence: TGTGCCAGCAGTTACAGGGACGAGCAGTACTTC.